This T cell receptor beta chain emerged from a study of T cell repertoires in cytomegalovirus infection. At the level of the study: Indications of both CMV infection and matching HLA type were provided by public TCR beta signatures. Overall study results and limits: The cumulative frequency of public TCR beta families distinguished individuals who carried CMV together with the relevant HLA.

TCRdb used MiXCR to reprocess the reads, holding one entry per CDR3 protein. The sample holds roughly 990,000 distinct CDR3 sequences, around 32% seen once. Worth noting for this clonotype: Its antigen is not known.

The TCR sequence derives from a human donor in good health (CMV status not recorded). Some clones in this sample may be carry-over from other donors' samples. Here the sequenced sample was cultured CD8+ T cells from PBMCs, taken from culture after CMV antigen stimulation.

This chain's CDR3 is CASRPVGVETGELFF. The CDR3 region has the DNA TGTGCCAGCAGGCCAGTGGGGGTAGAAACCGGGGAGCTGTTTTTT. The V call is TRBV7-9, the J call TRBJ2-2, with D possibly called TRBD1 or TRBD2 (5 bases each). The V and J ends lost 6 bases and 5 bases respectively, with 16 bases between them. Germline CDR1 is SEHNR and CDR2 is FQNEAQ (reference sequence). This CDR3 is built from 15 residues.